This T cell receptor (beta chain) was documented in a study of blood T cell repertoires in COVID-19 (dated by TCRdb to the early 2020s). In terms of the full investigation: Samples covering the acute and convalescent phases of COVID-19 were provided by collaborators in the United States, Italy and Spain. The material from the prospective study consisted of cDNA or gDNA derived from T cells, B-cell-depleted T cells, or PBMCs. The dataset comprised deeply sampled blood TCRbeta repertoires from subjects exposed to, actively infected with, or recovered from COVID-19. The repertoires were released in a freely available public database intended as a resource for research on the immune response to SARS-CoV-2. Samples were obtained from the ongoing ImmuneRACE study (first 160 participants) and from over 1,000 subjects provided by 6 global collaborators. Nearly every sample came with metadata listing a de-identified subject ID, COVID-19 status, age in years and sex. Where available, HLA class I and class II types were obtained from metadata supplied by the sample provider rather than from assay-based typing.

CDR1 MNHEY and CDR2 SVGAGI were looked up in the germline V gene. V is cut back by 6 bases and J by 6 bases, with 7 bases in the junction unmatched. From cysteine to phenylalanine, the CDR3 is 15 amino acids long. Solely the CDR3 DNA is kept, with 45 bases framed from the first base. On the study overall, not on this receptor specifically: The quantity of clinical and demographic metadata differed by source and by participant and was supplied without curation.

This clone was recorded once. Its antigen is unknown. Base qualities are missing; no much larger clone stands one base away. The immunoSEQ Assay, a bias-controlled multiplex PCR, was used to amplify TCRbeta CDR3 regions from genomic DNA. The published analysis was carried out like this. Nucleated cell counts per sample were estimated from amplification of reference gene primers within the assay. To quantify the absolute abundance of each unique TCRbeta CDR3 rearrangement, sequence reads were collapsed and filtered. For each sample, productive Simpson clonality was calculated as the square root of Simpson's diversity index over productive rearrangements. TCRdb carries this immuneACCESS record with in-frame sequences only. Its versions omit some clonotypes, under half of them owing to an unresolved V gene in the studies checked, with the rest unexplained. The D gene and trimming were derived from the DNA, and the V and J assignments and clone size from that table. The sample table lists 200,000 to 250,000 clones, about 83% of them with a count of one. The ten biggest clones cover 5.5% to 8% of the sample.

A second Seattle source provided samples from volunteer blood donors who had recovered from COVID-19. Collaborating institutions collected whole blood in K2EDTA tubes following their own protocols. For TCRbeta analysis, collaborators shipped samples in one of three forms: frozen whole blood, isolated PBMCs, or DNA extracted from either of those sample types. Source material: peripheral blood. The source of this sequence is a man between 60 and 75 years old who had recovered from COVID-19. The chain is assembled from TRBV6-5 and TRBJ2-1, with 11 junctional bases fitting TRBD2. CDR3 protein: CASSLTSGRFNEQFF. Read as DNA, the sequence is TGTGCCAGCAGCCTCACTAGCGGGAGATTCAATGAGCAGTTCTTC.